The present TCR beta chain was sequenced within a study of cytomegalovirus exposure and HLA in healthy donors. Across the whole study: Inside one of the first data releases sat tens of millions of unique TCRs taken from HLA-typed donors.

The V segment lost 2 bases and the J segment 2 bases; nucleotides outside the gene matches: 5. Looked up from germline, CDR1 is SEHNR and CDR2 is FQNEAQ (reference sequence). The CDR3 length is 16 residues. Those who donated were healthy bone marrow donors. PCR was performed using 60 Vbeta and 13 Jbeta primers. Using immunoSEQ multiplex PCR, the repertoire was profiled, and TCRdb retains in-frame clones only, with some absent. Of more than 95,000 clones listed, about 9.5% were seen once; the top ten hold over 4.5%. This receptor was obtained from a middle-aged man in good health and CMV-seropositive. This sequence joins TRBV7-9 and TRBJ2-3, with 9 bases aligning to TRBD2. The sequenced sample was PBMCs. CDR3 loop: CASSLRLAGNTDTQYF. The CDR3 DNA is TGTGCCAGCAGCTTAAGGCTAGCGGGAAACACAGATACGCAGTATTTT.